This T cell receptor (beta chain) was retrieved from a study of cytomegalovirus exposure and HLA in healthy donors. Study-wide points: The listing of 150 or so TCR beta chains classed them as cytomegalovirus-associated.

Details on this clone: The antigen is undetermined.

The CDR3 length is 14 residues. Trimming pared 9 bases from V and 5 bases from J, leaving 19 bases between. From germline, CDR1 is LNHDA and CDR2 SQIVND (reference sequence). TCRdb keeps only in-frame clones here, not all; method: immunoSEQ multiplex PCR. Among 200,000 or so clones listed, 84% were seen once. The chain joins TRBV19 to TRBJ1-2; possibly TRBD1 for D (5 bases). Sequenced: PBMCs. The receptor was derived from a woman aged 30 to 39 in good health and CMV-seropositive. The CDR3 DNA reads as TGTGCCAGCCGGGCCCGCAAGAAGGGGTATGGCTACACCTTC. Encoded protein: CASRARKKGYGYTF. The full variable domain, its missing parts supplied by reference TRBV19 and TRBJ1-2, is DGGITQSPKYLFRKEGQNVTLSCEQNLNHDAMYWYRQDPGQGLRLIYYSQIVNDFQKGDIAEGYSVSREKKESFPLTVTSAQKNPTAFYLCASRARKKGYGYTFGSGTRLTVV.